Following are 15 T cell receptor beta chains from one sample sequenced in a study of blood T cell repertoires in COVID-19. Measured with immunoSEQ multiplex PCR; TCRdb has only the in-frame clones, and not every one. Found here are hundreds of thousands of clones, roughly 80% of them singletons; the top ten hold approximately 4.1%. Material for sequencing was peripheral blood. The receptor set was obtained from a woman aged 50 to 65 with active or convalescent COVID-19.

The chain links TRBV7-9 to TRBJ1-1, with D perhaps matching TRBD1 (6 bases). Trimming cost V 7 bases and J 2 bases, with 14 bases left between them. The CDR3 has 14 residues. The germline gives CDR1 SEHNR, CDR2 FQNEAQ (reference sequence). In DNA form, the CDR3 reads TGTGCCAGCATCGAAGACAGGATCAACACTGAAGCTTTCTTT. It is translated as CASIEDRINTEAFF.

The V and J genes are TRBV2 and TRBJ1-5, with unresolved D. CDR1 is SNHLY and CDR2 is FYNNEI in the germline V gene. V lost 3 bases, J lost 4 bases, and 10 bases lay in between. The CDR3 contains 14 residues. The CDR3 region has the DNA TGTGCCAGCAGTGATCTTAGCGTAAATCAGCCCCAGCATTTT. As protein: CASSDLSVNQPQHF.

This chain joins TRBV28 and TRBJ2-7; D might be TRBD2 (6 bases). V lost 4 bases and J 3 bases, leaving 16 bases between the germline ends. Germline V gene data show CDR1 as MDHEN and CDR2 as SYDVKM. This CDR3 spans 15 amino acids. This CDR3 is CASSSRRQGGYEQYF. The CDR3 DNA sequence: TGTGCCAGCAGTTCACGACGCCAGGGAGGCTACGAGCAGTACTTC. The full variable domain, its missing parts supplied by reference TRBV28 and TRBJ2-7, is DVKVTQSSRYLVKRTGEKVFLECVQDMDHENMFWYRQDPGLGLRLIYFSYDVKMKEKGDIPEGYSVSREKKERFSLILESASTNQTSMYLCASSSRRQGGYEQYFGPGTRLTVT.

The chain carries TRBV5-1 and TRBJ2-7, with D possibly matching TRBD2 (7 bases). This CDR3 has 16 residues. The germline gives CDR1 SGHRS, CDR2 YFSETQ. Trimming pared 3 bases from V and 3 bases from J, leaving 19 bases between. CDR3 sequence: CASSSTVGGLYYEQYF. Written as DNA, the CDR3 is TGCGCCAGCAGCTCGACCGTGGGGGGGCTATACTACGAGCAGTACTTC.

The V and J genes are TRBV9 and TRBJ2-3, with unresolved D. Per the germline V gene, CDR1 is SGDLS and CDR2 is YYNGEE. The CDR3 totals 15 residues. V shed 5 bases and J shed 0 bases, with 13 bases lying between them. Written as DNA, the CDR3 is TGTGCCAGCAGTCTACAGTTATCTAGCACAGATACGCAGTATTTT. Amino acids: CASSLQLSSTDTQYF.

The chain is built from TRBV5-1 and TRBJ2-1, with 9 nucleotides matching TRBD2. Germline CDR1 and CDR2: SGHRS and YFSETQ. The CDR3 sequence is 16 residues long. Trimming at V came to 0 bases and at J to 8 bases, leaving 9 bases not matched to a gene. CDR3 protein: CASSLVSGSGSDEQFF. The CDR3 DNA follows: TGCGCCAGCAGCTTGGTATCCGGTAGCGGGAGCGATGAGCAGTTCTTC. Complete variable domain (other parts from reference TRBV5-1 and TRBJ2-1): KAGVTQTPRYLIKTRGQQVTLSCSPISGHRSVSWYQQTPGQGLQFLFEYFSETQRNKGNFPGRFSGRQFSNSRSEMNVSTLELGDSALYLCASSLVSGSGSDEQFFGPGTRLTVL.

V is TRBV7-9 and J is TRBJ1-1; D might be TRBD1 (6 bases). V was clipped by 5 bases and J by 1 base, with 8 bases between them. Germline V gives CDR1 SEHNR, CDR2 FQNEAQ (reference sequence). This CDR3 comprises 13 residues. The CDR3 is CASSPTGNTEAFF. CDR3 nucleotide sequence: TGTGCCAGCAGCCCGACAGGGAACACTGAAGCTTTCTTT.

The chain has TRBV6-5 and TRBJ2-2, with TRBD2 matching 12 bases. Germline trimming cut 4 bases from V and 3 bases from J; bases unmatched to any gene: 3. Germline V CDR1 and CDR2: MNHEY, SVGAGI. The CDR3 has 16 residues. CDR3: CASSWTSGIDTGELFF. For the CDR3, the DNA is TGTGCCAGCAGTTGGACTAGCGGGATCGACACCGGGGAGCTGTTTTTT.

The chain is built from TRBV4-2 and TRBJ2-1, with 9 bases matching TRBD2. The CDR3 consists of 13 residues. V lost 4 bases and J lost 13; bases outside the gene matches: 8. The germline CDR1 and CDR2 sequences are LGHNA and YNFKEQ. CDR3 DNA: TGTGCCAGCAGCCCGGCCGCGCGGGAGGGCCAGTTCTTC. Amino acids: CASSPAAREGQFF.

J is TRBJ1-5 and V is TRBV5-1; D might be TRBD1 (5 bases). V was trimmed by 4 bases and J by 7 bases, leaving 18 bases between them. Germline V gene lookup returns CDR1 SGHRS and CDR2 YFSETQ. CDR3 length: 15 amino acids. This chain's CDR3 is CASSTRPGGGQPQHF. CDR3 nucleotides: TGCGCCAGCAGCACGAGGCCGGGGGGAGGACAGCCCCAGCATTTT.

The chain combines TRBV15 with TRBJ1-4, with D possibly matching TRBD1 (5 bases). Trimming pared 3 bases from V and 2 bases from J, leaving 13 bases between. CDR3 length: 16 residues. The germline V gene encodes CDR1 LNHNV and CDR2 YYDKDF (reference sequence). As DNA, the CDR3 is TGTGCCACCAGCAGTCCGGCGGAGGGGACTAATGAAAAACTGTTTTTT. Its translation is CATSSPAEGTNEKLFF.

The chain couples TRBV9 to TRBJ1-2, with 7 bases fitting TRBD1. The V and J ends lost 1 base and 4 bases, in that order; junction bases with no gene match: 10. The CDR3 runs 16 residues. In germline, CDR1 is SGDLS, CDR2 YYNGEE. In DNA form, the CDR3 reads TGTGCCAGCAGCGTACGCGAGGAGGGGGCCGCCTATGGCTACACCTTC. It specifies CASSVREEGAAYGYTF.

V gene TRBV18 combines with J gene TRBJ1-1, with TRBD1 as a possible D gene (6 bases). The length of the CDR3 is 15 residues. Per the germline V gene, CDR1 is KGHSH and CDR2 is LQKENI. Trimming left V 1 base short and J 6 bases short, with 15 bases between. The CDR3: CASSPRGGAESEAFF. The DNA of the CDR3 is TGTGCCAGCTCACCACGGGGGGGCGCGGAATCTGAAGCTTTCTTT. Based on the CDR3 plus reference TRBV18 and TRBJ1-1, the full variable domain is NAGVMQNPRHLVRRRGQEARLRCSPMKGHSHVYWYRQLPEEGLKFMVYLQKENIIDESGMPKERFSAEFPKEGPSILRIQQVVRGDSAAYFCASSPRGGAESEAFFGQGTRLTVV.

The chain links TRBV9 to TRBJ2-2; the D is unclear. Trimming pared 3 bases from V and 5 bases from J, leaving 8 bases between. The CDR3 totals 13 residues. The germline V gene has CDR1 SGDLS and CDR2 YYNGEE. CDR3 amino acids: CASSAPLTGELFF. The CDR3 DNA is TGTGCCAGCAGCGCTCCCCTGACCGGGGAGCTGTTTTTT.

The V gene is TRBV2, the J gene TRBJ2-2; weak D call: TRBD2 (6 bases). The CDR3 runs to 14 residues. Germline V gene sequence: CDR1 SNHLY, CDR2 FYNNEI. Trimming pared 2 bases from V and 7 bases from J, leaving 11 bases between. The CDR3 loop reads CASSELSGVGELFF. The CDR3 DNA reads as TGTGCCAGCAGTGAATTATCGGGGGTCGGGGAGCTGTTTTTT.